What follows describes a single T cell receptor (beta chain). Its cognate antigen is unknown. The record originates from a study of OX40 agonist ivuxolimab in advanced cancers. Findings and caveats of the study: The work left the antigen specificity of expanded peripheral T cells undetermined.

Libraries were prepared by immunoSEQ multiplex PCR; TCRdb keeps only in-frame clonotypes and omits some of them. The sample includes 20,000 or so clones, about 87% of them seen just once. The source of this sequence is an adult with an advanced solid tumor such as melanoma, head and neck, liver or kidney cancer. The material was CD4+ or CD8+ T cells sorted from blood, obtained in a trial of the OX40 agonist ivuxolimab.

CDR3 sequence reads: CASSYSGGDQPQHF. The CDR3 nucleotides are TGTGCCAGCAGTTACTCAGGGGGGGATCAGCCCCAGCATTTT. V is TRBV6-5 and J is TRBJ1-5; a weak D match, TRBD1 (6 bases). V lost 0 bases and J lost 5, with 8 bases in between. The CDR3 has 14 amino acids. The germline V gene encodes CDR1 MNHEY and CDR2 SVGAGI.